This T cell receptor beta chain appears in the sequencing data of a study of T cell responses to AZD1222 COVID-19 vaccine. A remark on this clone: As yet, its antigen is unknown.

General study findings and limits: Breadth and depth of Spike-specific TCRs rose after two AZD1222 doses.

The germline gives CDR1 MNHEY, CDR2 SMNVEV (reference sequence). The CDR3 sequence is 18 residues long. Germline trimming cut 1 base from V and 1 base from J; bases unmatched to any gene: 11. Method: immunoSEQ multiplex PCR; TCRdb's copy keeps in-frame clones and lacks some. The data hold tens of thousands of clones, with roughly 89% observed a single time. The V and J genes are TRBV27 and TRBJ2-7; 9 bases fit TRBD2. The receptor was derived from an adult in good health. The source material was peripheral blood, sampled on day 0 of AZD1222 vaccination. The CDR3 region is CASSLFASSGGLSYEQYF. CDR3 sequence (DNA): TGTGCCAGCAGTTTATTTGCTTCGAGCGGGGGGCTTTCCTACGAGCAGTACTTC.